One sample yielded the 10 T cell receptor beta chains listed below, sequenced in a study of T cells in Graves' hyperthyroidism and ophthalmopathy (dated by TCRdb to about 2019). To prepare the library, multiplex PCR was applied. These reads were obtained on an Illumina HiSeq 2000. The TCR beta CDR3 regions were amplified from RNA transcripts. The TCR CDR3 was subjected to a first round of RT-PCR using the HTBI primer set and the Qiagen OneStep RT-PCR kit. The public reads were run again by TCRdb, first through fastp at Q25 and then through MiXCR, and only productive beta chains were kept. Each record represents a unique CDR3 protein, reported with the most common genes and DNA among its rows. The sample records approximately 480,000 distinct CDR3 sequences, 20% of which are singletons. More than 25% of the sample comes from the top ten. The material sequenced was blood. These receptors all come from a man aged 18 to 35 with Graves' hyperthyroidism.

The table lists this clonotype with many counts. This chain links TRBV7-9 with TRBJ2-7, with a weak D call TRBD1 (6 bases). V lost 0 bases, J lost 7 bases, and 13 bases lay in between. Germline-derived CDR1 and CDR2 are SEHNR and FQNEAQ (reference sequence). The CDR3 length is 14 residues. The CDR3 sequence: CASSLALQGAEQYF. CDR3 in DNA: TGTGCCAGCAGCTTAGCGTTACAGGGAGCAGAGCAGTACTTC.

This clonotype has at least ten counts. The chain recombines TRBV6-2 or TRBV6-3 with TRBJ2-5; a weak D match, TRBD1 (5 bases). This CDR3 comprises 15 residues. Trimming took off 5 bases at V and 4 bases at J, with 17 bases between the two ends. Germline values: CDR1 MNHEY, CDR2 SVGEGT. CDR3 DNA sequence: TGTGCCAGCAGTGCTACCGGTGCCCAGGGAGAGACCCAGTACTTC. Encoded protein: CASSATGAQGETQYF.

There are a few counts of this clonotype. A read error may explain this, as a much larger clone is one base away. J is TRBJ1-1 and V is TRBV30; no definite D call. This CDR3 spans 15 amino acids. Germline values: CDR1 GTSNPN, CDR2 SVGIG (reference sequence). CDR3 nucleotide sequence: TGTGTCTGGCACCCCGGGGTAGGTCGGAACACTGAAGCTTTCTTT. Its translation is CVWHPGVGRNTEAFF.

CDR3 bases: TGTGCCAGCAGTCGGGGGAATGGCGAGCAGTACTTC. It specifies CASSRGNGEQYF. This chain joins TRBV6-1 and TRBJ2-7; the D gene is possibly TRBD2 (6 bases). The V gene lost 5 bases and the J gene lost 6 bases, with 11 bases spanning the gap. Germline V gene data show CDR1 as MNHNS and CDR2 as SASEGT. The CDR3 runs 12 residues.

V and J are TRBV7-2 and TRBJ1-2, with a tentative D call TRBD1 (5 bases). The CDR3 has 14 residues. V was clipped by 2 bases and J by 5 bases, with 12 bases between them. Germline V lookup: CDR1 SGHTA, CDR2 FQGNSA. The CDR3, as DNA: TGTGCCAGCAGCTTAATGTACGGGGGGTATGGCTACACCTTC. Translated, it gives CASSLMYGGYGYTF.

In this sample, this clonotype turned up many times. The CDR3 here is CASSTSPKLAGVSYEQYF. CDR3 DNA: TGTGCCAGCAGTACATCCCCCAAACTAGCGGGGGTTTCCTACGAGCAGTACTTC. The V and J genes are TRBV12-3 or TRBV12-4 and TRBJ2-7, with 11 bases lining up with TRBD2. V shed 5 bases and J 1 base; nucleotides not matched to a gene: 13. The CDR3 extends over 18 amino acids.

This clonotype was seen ten or more times. This chain joins TRBV9 and TRBJ1-1, with a possible D match to TRBD1 (5 bases). The germline V gene encodes CDR1 SGDLS and CDR2 YYNGEE. This CDR3 spans 15 amino acids. Trimming stripped 4 bases from V and 5 bases from J, with 18 bases between. The CDR3 is CASSPLSMGGTEAFF. As DNA, the CDR3 is TGTGCCAGCAGCCCCCTAAGTATGGGGGGGACTGAAGCTTTCTTT.

This clonotype was seen at least ten times. Here the CDR3 reads CASSYNPAYGYTF. DNA for the CDR3: TGTGCCAGCAGTTATAATCCTGCCTATGGCTACACCTTC. The chain employs TRBV6-5 and TRBJ1-2, with D unresolved. Per the germline V gene, CDR1 is MNHEY and CDR2 is SVGAGI. The CDR3 runs 13 residues. The ends were cut back, 3 bases at V and 4 bases at J, with 9 bases in the middle.

Ten or more counts support this clonotype. This chain joins TRBV20-1 and TRBJ1-5, with 9 positions matching TRBD1. CDR1 DFQATT and CDR2 SNEGSKA come from the germline V gene (reference sequence). This CDR3 spans 14 amino acids. After removal of 4 bases from V and 7 bases from J, the junction contained 8 bases not matched to a gene. CDR3 nucleotide sequence: TGCAGTGCTACGGGACAGGGACTGGGGCAGCCCCAGCATTTT. Its translation: CSATGQGLGQPQHF.

This clonotype was observed a few times. The chain joins TRBV5-5 to TRBJ2-4, with D perhaps TRBD2 (6 bases). The CDR3 loop spans 14 amino acids. Deletions cut 4 bases from V and 5 bases from J, with 13 bases between. Germline V gene lookup returns CDR1 SGHKS and CDR2 YYEKEE (reference sequence). CDR3 in amino acids: CASSEEGRENIQYF. CDR3 coding DNA: TGTGCCAGCAGCGAGGAGGGACGCGAAAACATTCAGTACTTC.